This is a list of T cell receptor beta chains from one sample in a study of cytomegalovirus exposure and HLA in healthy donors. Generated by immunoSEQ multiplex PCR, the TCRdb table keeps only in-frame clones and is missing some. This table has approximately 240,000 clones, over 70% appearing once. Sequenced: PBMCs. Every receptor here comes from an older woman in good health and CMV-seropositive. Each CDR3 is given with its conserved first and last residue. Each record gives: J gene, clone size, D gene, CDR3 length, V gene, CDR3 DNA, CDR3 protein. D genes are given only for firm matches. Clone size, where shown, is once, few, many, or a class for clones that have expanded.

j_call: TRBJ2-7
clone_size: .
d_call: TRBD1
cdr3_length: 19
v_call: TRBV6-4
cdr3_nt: TGTGCCAGCAGTCGAGCCAGGGGACAGGGACTAAACAGTGCCTACGAGCAGTACTTC
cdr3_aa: CASSRARGQGLNSAYEQYF

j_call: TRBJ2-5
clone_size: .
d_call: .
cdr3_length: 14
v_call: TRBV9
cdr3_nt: TGTGCCAGCAGCGTAGTTGGGGGCGGGGAGACCCAGTACTTC
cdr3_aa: CASSVVGGGETQYF

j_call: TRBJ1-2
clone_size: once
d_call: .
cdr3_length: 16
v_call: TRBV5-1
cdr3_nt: TGCGCCAGCAGCTTGGTCCCCAGGGTGGGGTACTATGGCTACACCTTC
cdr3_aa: CASSLVPRVGYYGYTF

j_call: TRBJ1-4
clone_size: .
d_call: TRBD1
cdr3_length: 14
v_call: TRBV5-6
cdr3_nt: TGTGCCAGCAGCTCCTGGACAGGGGGAGGGTATCTGTTTTTT
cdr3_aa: CASSSWTGGGYLFF

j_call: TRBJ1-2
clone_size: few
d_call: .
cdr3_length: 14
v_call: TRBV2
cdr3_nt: TGTGCCAGCAGTCCCGGACAGCCCCCTGGAGGCTACACCTTC
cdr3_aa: CASSPGQPPGGYTF

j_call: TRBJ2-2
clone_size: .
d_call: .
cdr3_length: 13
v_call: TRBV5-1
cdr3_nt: TGCGCCAGCAGCTTAATGGGAGGCGGGGAGCTGTTTTTT
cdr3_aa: CASSLMGGGELFF

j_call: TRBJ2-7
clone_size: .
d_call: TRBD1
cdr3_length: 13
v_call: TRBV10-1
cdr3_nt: TGCGCCGACCCCTCCGGACAGGGTAACGAGCAGTACTTC
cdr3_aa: CADPSGQGNEQYF

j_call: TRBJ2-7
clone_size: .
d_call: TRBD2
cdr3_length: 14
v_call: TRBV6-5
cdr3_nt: TGTGCCAGCAGACTAGCGGGGGGGCAAGGGGAGCAGTACTTC
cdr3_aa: CASRLAGGQGEQYF

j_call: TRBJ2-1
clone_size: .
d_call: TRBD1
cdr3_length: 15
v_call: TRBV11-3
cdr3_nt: TGTGCCAGCAGCTTAGTAGGACAGGGCTTCAATGAGCAGTTCTTC
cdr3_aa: CASSLVGQGFNEQFF

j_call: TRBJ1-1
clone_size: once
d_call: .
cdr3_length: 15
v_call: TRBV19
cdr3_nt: TGTGCCAGTAGCCTTCGAGGACAAGGAACACTCGGCGCTTTCTTT
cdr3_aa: CASSLRGQGTLGAFF

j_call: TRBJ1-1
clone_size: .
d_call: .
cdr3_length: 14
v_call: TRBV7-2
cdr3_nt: TGTGCCAGCTACCTCGGGCAGGGGACCACTGAAGCTTTCTTC
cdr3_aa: CASYLGQGTTEAFF

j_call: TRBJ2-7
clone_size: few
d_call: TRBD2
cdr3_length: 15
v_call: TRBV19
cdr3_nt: TGTGCCAGTAGTATCGGGGCTAGCGGTGGTTACGAGCAGTACTTC
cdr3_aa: CASSIGASGGYEQYF

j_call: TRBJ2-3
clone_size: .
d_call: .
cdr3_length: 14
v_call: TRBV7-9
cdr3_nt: TGTGCCAGCAAGGGGGTAACTAGCACAGATACGCAGTATTTT
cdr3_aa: CASKGVTSTDTQYF

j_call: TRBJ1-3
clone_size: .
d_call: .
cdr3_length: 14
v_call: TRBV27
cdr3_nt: TGTGCCAGCAGTTTATCAACATCTGGAAACACCATATATTTT
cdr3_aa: CASSLSTSGNTIYF

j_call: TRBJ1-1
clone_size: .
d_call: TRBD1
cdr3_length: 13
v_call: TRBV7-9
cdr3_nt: TGTGCCAGCAGCCGCGCAGGGGGGACTGAAGCTTTCTTT
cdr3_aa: CASSRAGGTEAFF

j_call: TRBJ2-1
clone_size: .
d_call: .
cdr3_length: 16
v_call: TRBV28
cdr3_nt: TGTGCCAGCAGTTTATCGGGGCAGGGGGGATACAATGAGCAGTTCTTC
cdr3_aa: CASSLSGQGGYNEQFF

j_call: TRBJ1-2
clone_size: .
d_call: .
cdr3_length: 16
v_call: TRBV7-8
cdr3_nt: TGTGCCAGCAGCTCCACCATCCTGACGGGGTACTATGGCTACACCTTC
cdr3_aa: CASSSTILTGYYGYTF

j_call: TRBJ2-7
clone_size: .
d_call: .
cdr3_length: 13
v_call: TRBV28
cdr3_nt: TGTGCCAGCGAAGGGGCCCCCTCCTACGAGCAGTACTTC
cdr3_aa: CASEGAPSYEQYF

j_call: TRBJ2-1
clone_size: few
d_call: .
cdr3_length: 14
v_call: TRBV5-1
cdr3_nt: TGCGCCAGCAGCTTGGACAGCTCCTACAATGAGCAGTTCTTC
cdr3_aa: CASSLDSSYNEQFF

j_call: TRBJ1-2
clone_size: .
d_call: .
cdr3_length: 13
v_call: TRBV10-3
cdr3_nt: TGTGCCATCAGTGAGGACAGGAACTATGGCTACACCTTC
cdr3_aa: CAISEDRNYGYTF

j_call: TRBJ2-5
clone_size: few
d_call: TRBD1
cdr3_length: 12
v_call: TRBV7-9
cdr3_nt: TGTGCCAGCCGGGGACAGGGCGAGACCCAGTACTTC
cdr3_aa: CASRGQGETQYF

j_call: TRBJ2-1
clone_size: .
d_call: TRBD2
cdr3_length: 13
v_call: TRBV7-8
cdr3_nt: TGTGCCAGCAGCCCCAGCGAGAGCGGGGTTCTGTTCTTC
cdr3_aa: CASSPSESGVLFF

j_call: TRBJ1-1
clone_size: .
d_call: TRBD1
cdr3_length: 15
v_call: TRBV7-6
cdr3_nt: TGTGCCAGCAGCTACCGACAGGGGAAGAACACTGAAGCTTTCTTT
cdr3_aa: CASSYRQGKNTEAFF

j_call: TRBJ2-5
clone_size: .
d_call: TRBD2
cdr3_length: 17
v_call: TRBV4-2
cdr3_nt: TGTGCCAGCAGCCAAGATTGGAGCGGGGGGCCGGAAGAGACCCAGTACTTC
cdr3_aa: CASSQDWSGGPEETQYF

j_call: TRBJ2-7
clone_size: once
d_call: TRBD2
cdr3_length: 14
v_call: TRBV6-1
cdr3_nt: TGTGCCAGCAATAGCGGGAGAGTTGGTCTCGAGCAGTACTTC
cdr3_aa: CASNSGRVGLEQYF